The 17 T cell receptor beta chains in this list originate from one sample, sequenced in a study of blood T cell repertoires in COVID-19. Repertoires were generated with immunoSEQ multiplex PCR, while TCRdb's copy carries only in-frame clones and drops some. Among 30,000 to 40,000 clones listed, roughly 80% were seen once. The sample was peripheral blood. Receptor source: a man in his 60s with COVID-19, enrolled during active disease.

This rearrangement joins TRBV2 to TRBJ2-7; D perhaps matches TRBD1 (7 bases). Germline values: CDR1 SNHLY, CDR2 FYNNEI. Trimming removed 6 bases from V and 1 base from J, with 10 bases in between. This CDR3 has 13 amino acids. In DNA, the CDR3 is TGTGCCAGCAGACCAGGGGGGTCCTACGAGCAGTACTTC. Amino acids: CASRPGGSYEQYF.

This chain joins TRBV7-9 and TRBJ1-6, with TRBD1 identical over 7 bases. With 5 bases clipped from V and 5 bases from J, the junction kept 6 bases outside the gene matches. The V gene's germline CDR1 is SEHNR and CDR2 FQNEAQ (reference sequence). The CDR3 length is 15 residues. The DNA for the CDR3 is TGTGCCAGCAGCCAACAGGGGTCCGATAATTCACCCCTCCACTTT. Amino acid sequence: CASSQQGSDNSPLHF.

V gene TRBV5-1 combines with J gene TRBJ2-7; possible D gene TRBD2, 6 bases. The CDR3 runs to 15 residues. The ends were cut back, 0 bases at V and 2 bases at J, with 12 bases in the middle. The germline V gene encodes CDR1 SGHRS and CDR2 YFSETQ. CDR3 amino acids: CASSLAGSGPYEQYF. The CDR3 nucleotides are TGCGCCAGCAGCTTGGCCGGTAGCGGACCCTACGAGCAGTACTTC.

The CDR3 sequence is CASTTGHNEQFF. Written as DNA, the CDR3 is TGTGCCAGCACGACAGGGCACAATGAGCAGTTCTTC. This chain uses TRBV6-6 with TRBJ2-1; TRBD1 aligns across 7 bases. Germline CDR1 MNHNY, CDR2 SVGAGI (reference sequence). J was trimmed by 5 bases and V by 7 bases; bases with no gene match: 2. This CDR3 has 12 amino acids.

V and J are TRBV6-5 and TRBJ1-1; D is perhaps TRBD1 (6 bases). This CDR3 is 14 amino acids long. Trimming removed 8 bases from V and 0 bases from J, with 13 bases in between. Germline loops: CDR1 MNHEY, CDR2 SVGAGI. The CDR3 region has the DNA TGTGCCAGCTTCGAAGGGGGTCTGAACACTGAAGCTTTCTTT. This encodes CASFEGGLNTEAFF.

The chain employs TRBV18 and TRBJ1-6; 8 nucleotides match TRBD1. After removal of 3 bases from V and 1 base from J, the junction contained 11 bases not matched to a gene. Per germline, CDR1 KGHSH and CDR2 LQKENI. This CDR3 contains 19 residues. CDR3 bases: TGTGCCAGCTCACCCTCCGACGGGACAGGCGGTTCCTATAATTCACCCCTCCACTTT. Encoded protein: CASSPSDGTGGSYNSPLHF.

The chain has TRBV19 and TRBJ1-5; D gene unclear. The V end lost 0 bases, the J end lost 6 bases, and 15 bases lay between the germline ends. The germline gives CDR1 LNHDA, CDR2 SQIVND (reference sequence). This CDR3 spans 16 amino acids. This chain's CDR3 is CASSIDRNGGSQPQHF. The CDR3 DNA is TGTGCCAGTAGTATAGATCGGAACGGCGGTAGTCAGCCCCAGCATTTT.

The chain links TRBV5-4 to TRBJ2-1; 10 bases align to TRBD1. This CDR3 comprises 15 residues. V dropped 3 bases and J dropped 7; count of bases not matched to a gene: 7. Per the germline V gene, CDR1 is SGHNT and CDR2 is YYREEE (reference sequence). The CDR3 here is CASSSGQGETNEQFF. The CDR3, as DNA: TGTGCCAGCAGCTCTGGACAGGGGGAAACTAATGAGCAGTTCTTC. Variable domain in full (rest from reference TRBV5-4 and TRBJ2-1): ETGVTQSPTHLIKTRGQQVTLRCSSQSGHNTVSWYQQALGQGPQFIFQYYREEENGRGNFPPRFSGLQFPNYSSELNVNALELDDSALYLCASSSGQGETNEQFFGPGTRLTVL.

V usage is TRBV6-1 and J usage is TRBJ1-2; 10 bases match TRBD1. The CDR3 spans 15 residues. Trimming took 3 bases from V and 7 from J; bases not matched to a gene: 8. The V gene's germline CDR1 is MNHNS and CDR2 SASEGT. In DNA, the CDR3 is TGTGCCAGCAGTGATACGGGACAGGGGATGGCTGGCTACACCTTC. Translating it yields CASSDTGQGMAGYTF.

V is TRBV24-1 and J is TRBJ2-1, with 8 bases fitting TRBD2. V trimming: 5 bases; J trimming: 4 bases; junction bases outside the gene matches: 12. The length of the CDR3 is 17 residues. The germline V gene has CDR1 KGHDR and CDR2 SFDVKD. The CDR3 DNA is TGTGCCACCAGTGGAGGGCGACTAGCGAGTGTATACAATGAGCAGTTCTTC. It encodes CATSGGRLASVYNEQFF.

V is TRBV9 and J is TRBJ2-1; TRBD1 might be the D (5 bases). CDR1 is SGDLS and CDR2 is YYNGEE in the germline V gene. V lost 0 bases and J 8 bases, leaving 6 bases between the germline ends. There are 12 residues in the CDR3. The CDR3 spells CASSVEGDEQFF. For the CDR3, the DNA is TGTGCCAGCAGCGTAGAAGGGGATGAGCAGTTCTTC.

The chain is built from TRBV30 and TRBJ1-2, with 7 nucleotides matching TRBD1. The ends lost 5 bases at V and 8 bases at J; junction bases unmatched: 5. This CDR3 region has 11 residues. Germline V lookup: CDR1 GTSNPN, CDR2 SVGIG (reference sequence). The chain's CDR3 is CAWSTGDGYTF. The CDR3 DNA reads TGTGCCTGGTCTACAGGGGACGGCTACACCTTC.

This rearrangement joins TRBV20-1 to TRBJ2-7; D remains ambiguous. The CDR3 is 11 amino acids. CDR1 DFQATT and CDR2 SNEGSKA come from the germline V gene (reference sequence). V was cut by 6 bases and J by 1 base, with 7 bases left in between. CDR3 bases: TGCAGTGCCGAAGCTTCCTACGAGCAGTACTTC. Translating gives CSAEASYEQYF.

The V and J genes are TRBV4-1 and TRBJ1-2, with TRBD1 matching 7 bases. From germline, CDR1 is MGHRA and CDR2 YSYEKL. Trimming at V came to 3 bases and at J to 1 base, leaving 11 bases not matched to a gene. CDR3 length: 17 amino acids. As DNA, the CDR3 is TGCGCCAGCAGCCAGGGAAGGGGACAGACCTTTAACTATGGCTACACCTTC. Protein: CASSQGRGQTFNYGYTF.

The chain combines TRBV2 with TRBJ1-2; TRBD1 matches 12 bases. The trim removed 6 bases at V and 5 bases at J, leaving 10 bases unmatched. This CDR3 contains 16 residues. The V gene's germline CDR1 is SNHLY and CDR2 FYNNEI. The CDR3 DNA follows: TGTGCCAGCAGGGAGGGACAGGGGGCCCCGGGGTATGGCTACACCTTC. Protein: CASREGQGAPGYGYTF.

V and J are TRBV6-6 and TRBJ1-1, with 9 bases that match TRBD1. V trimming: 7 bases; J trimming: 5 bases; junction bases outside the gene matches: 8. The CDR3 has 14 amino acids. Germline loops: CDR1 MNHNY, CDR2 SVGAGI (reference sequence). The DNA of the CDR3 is TGTGCCAGCAATACCAAACAGGGGGCAACTGAAGCTTTCTTT. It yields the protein CASNTKQGATEAFF.

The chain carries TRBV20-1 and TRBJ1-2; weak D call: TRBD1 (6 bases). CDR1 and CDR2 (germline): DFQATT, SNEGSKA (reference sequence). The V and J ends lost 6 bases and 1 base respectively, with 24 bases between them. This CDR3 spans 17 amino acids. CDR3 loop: CSASDQTGQIVNYGYTF. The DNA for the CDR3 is TGCAGTGCCAGTGATCAGACAGGACAGATCGTTAACTATGGCTACACCTTC.